A single sample is the source of the 23 T cell receptor beta chains below, sequenced in a study of T cells in Graves' hyperthyroidism and ophthalmopathy. TCR beta CDR3 region amplification was performed from RNA transcripts. RT-PCR in the first round (using the HTBI primer set) targeted the TCR CDR3. TCRdb reprocessed the multiplex PCR reads with MiXCR, giving one entry per CDR3 protein. The table shows 450,000 to 650,000 distinct CDR3 sequences, with 13% to 15% occurring only once. The sample taken for sequencing was blood. These receptors originate from a woman aged 18-35 years with Graves' ophthalmopathy.

This clonotype was picked up many times. The chain has TRBV2 and TRBJ2-3; 7 bases map to TRBD1. Germline V CDR1 and CDR2: SNHLY, FYNNEI. V trimming: 7 bases; J trimming: 1 base; junction bases outside the gene matches: 8. This CDR3 is 15 amino acids long. CDR3 bases: TGTGCCAGCAAAGAACAGGGGCATGGCACAGATACGCAGTATTTT. It is translated as CASKEQGHGTDTQYF.

Points on this clonotype: A much larger clonotype is one base distant, so this may be a read error. This is likely a read error, given that the CDR3 carries no conserved phenylalanine or tryptophan at its end. This chain joins TRBV20-1 and TRBJ1-2, with no clear D. Germline V gives CDR1 DFQATT, CDR2 SNEGSKA (reference sequence). The CDR3 totals 12 residues. V gave up 0 bases and J gave up 8 bases, with 10 bases separating them. The CDR3 nucleotides are TGCAGTGCTAGAGATGGAGTTTGGGGCTACACCCTC. The encoded protein is CSARDGVWGYTL.

In regard to this clonotype: This may come from a read error, since a much larger clone is one base off. This sequence joins TRBV27 and TRBJ2-7; 8 bases fit TRBD2. CDR1 and CDR2 from the germline V gene are MNHEY and SMNVEV (reference sequence). The CDR3 extends over 14 amino acids. CDR3 nucleotide sequence: TGTGCCAGCAAACTAGCGGTGGGGGGCTACAAGCAGTACTTC. As protein: CASKLAVGGYKQYF.

The chain uses TRBV11-2 and TRBJ2-5; D gene ambiguous. V lost 6 bases and J lost 3, with 11 bases in between. The CDR3 contains 13 residues. Germline loops: CDR1 SGHAT, CDR2 FQNNGV. The CDR3 here is CASRAGRKETQYF. The CDR3 DNA is TGTGCCAGCAGGGCCGGACGGAAAGAGACCCAGTACTTC. The variable domain in full, with the rest retrieved from reference TRBV11-2 and TRBJ2-5, is EAGVAQSPRYKIIEKRQSVAFWCNPISGHATLYWYQQILGQGPKLLIQFQNNGVVDDSQLPKDRFSAERLKGVDSTLKIQPAKLEDSAVYLCASRAGRKETQYFGPGTRLLVL.

This clonotype was recorded at least ten times. The chain combines TRBV12-3 or TRBV12-4 with TRBJ1-1; 9 bases line up with TRBD1. The CDR3 length is 18 residues. Trimming at V came to 2 bases and at J to 4 bases, leaving 14 bases not matched to a gene. Here the CDR3 reads CASSLIWTTGGFGTEAFF. The CDR3 DNA sequence: TGTGCCAGCAGTTTAATTTGGACGACAGGGGGTTTCGGCACTGAAGCTTTCTTT.

The CDR3 region has the DNA TGTGCCAGTAGTACGACAGGGAACCACTATGGCTACACCTTC. This encodes CASSTTGNHYGYTF. This chain uses TRBV19 with TRBJ1-2; 7 bases fit TRBD1. The CDR3 spans 14 residues. The germline gives CDR1 LNHDA, CDR2 SQIVND (reference sequence). Germline trimming cut 4 bases from V and 3 bases from J; bases unmatched to any gene: 5.

V gene TRBV6-2 or TRBV6-3 combines with J gene TRBJ2-1, with 10 positions matching TRBD2. Germline V gene sequence: CDR1 MNHEY, CDR2 SVGEGT. V was clipped by 2 bases and J by 14 bases; unmatched bases: 12. The CDR3 runs to 15 residues. The CDR3: CASSYLKSGGGGKFF. The CDR3 DNA is TGTGCCAGCAGTTACCTCAAAAGCGGGGGGGGGGGTAAGTTCTTC.

This clonotype was seen ten or more times. The chain links TRBV28 to TRBJ2-7, with D possibly being TRBD1 (6 bases). In germline, CDR1 is MDHEN, CDR2 SYDVKM. The V and J ends lost 8 bases and 4 bases respectively, with 12 bases between them. The CDR3 consists of 12 residues. Here the CDR3 DNA reads TGTGCCAGCTTCAGGGGCTCTTACGAGCAGTACTTC. Translated, it gives CASFRGSYEQYF.

This clonotype was recorded at least ten times. The V gene is TRBV28, the J gene TRBJ1-5; D is unclear. Germline V CDR1 and CDR2: MDHEN, SYDVKM. V lost 3 bases, J lost 3 bases, and 0 bases lay in between. The CDR3 has 11 residues. The CDR3 DNA follows: TGTGCCAGCAGTTTCAATCAGCCCCAGCATTTT. It encodes CASSFNQPQHF.

J is TRBJ2-5 and V is TRBV7-6; 9 nucleotides match TRBD2. The junction had 5 bases not matched to a gene; V was cut back by 5 bases and J by 7 bases. The CDR3 loop spans 13 amino acids. Germline values: CDR1 SGHVS, CDR2 FNYEAQ. CDR3 sequence (DNA): TGTGCCAGCAGCCCCGCGGGAGGGCGGACCCAGTACTTC. Encoded protein: CASSPAGGRTQYF.

As to this clonotype: A read error may explain this, as a much larger clone is one base away. The chain links TRBV7-2 to TRBJ2-7, with 9 bases lining up with TRBD2. The V segment lost 8 bases and the J segment 1 base; nucleotides outside the gene matches: 12. Germline V gives CDR1 SGHTA, CDR2 FQGNSA. CDR3 length equals 16 residues. This CDR3 reads CASGSQPGLASYEQYF. The CDR3 region has the DNA TGTGCCAGCGGCTCCCAGCCGGGACTAGCATCCTACGAGCAGTACTTC.

This clonotype was observed a few times. This chain joins TRBV28 and TRBJ1-5; no definite D call. This CDR3 region has 14 residues. CDR1 MDHEN and CDR2 SYDVKM come from the germline V gene. V lost 3 bases, J lost 5 bases, and 11 bases lay in between. Written as DNA, the CDR3 is TGTGCCAGCAGTTTCTTTAGGTTTGATCAGCCCCAGCATTTT. This encodes CASSFFRFDQPQHF.

The J gene is TRBJ2-3, the V gene TRBV18, with D perhaps TRBD1 (6 bases). Germline CDR1 reads KGHSH; CDR2 reads LQKENI. Trimming stripped 6 bases from V and 4 bases from J, with 11 bases between. The CDR3 length is 13 residues. CDR3: CASSPEGADTQYF. DNA for the CDR3: TGTGCCAGCTCGCCAGAGGGGGCAGATACGCAGTATTTT. The variable domain in full, with the rest retrieved from reference TRBV18 and TRBJ2-3, is NAGVMQNPRHLVRRRGQEARLRCSPMKGHSHVYWYRQLPEEGLKFMVYLQKENIIDESGMPKERFSAEFPKEGPSILRIQQVVRGDSAAYFCASSPEGADTQYFGPGTRLTVL.

This clonotype was seen ten or more times. The chain is built from TRBV7-2 and TRBJ2-7, with no clear D. The CDR3 sequence is 15 residues long. CDR1 is SGHTA and CDR2 is FQGNSA in the germline V gene. Deletions cut 2 bases from V and 5 bases from J, with 16 bases between. The CDR3 DNA follows: TGTGCCAGCAGCTTAAGAGATAGCAGTCGGCACGAGCAGTACTTC. It is translated as CASSLRDSSRHEQYF. Using reference TRBV7-2 and TRBJ2-7 for the parts outside the CDR3, the full variable domain is GAGVSQSPSNKVTEKGKDVELRCDPISGHTALYWYRQSLGQGLEFLIYFQGNSAPDKSGLPSDRFSAERTGGSVSTLTIQRTQQEDSAVYLCASSLRDSSRHEQYFGPGTRLTVT.

There are many counts of this clonotype. This chain connects TRBV12-3 or TRBV12-4 to TRBJ1-6; D perhaps matches TRBD1 (5 bases). V shed 5 bases and J shed 9 bases, with 14 bases lying between them. The CDR3 consists of 14 residues. CDR3 loop: CASSVKGLGSPLHF. In nucleotides, the CDR3 is TGTGCCAGCAGTGTCAAGGGGTTAGGTTCACCCCTCCACTTT.

Regarding this clonotype: This could be a read error, since a much larger clone is one nucleotide away. The chain is built from TRBV11-1 and TRBJ2-5; no reliable D call. CDR3 length equals 12 residues. Per the germline V gene, CDR1 is SGHAT and CDR2 is FQDESV (reference sequence). CDR3 loop: CASSPRQETQCF. DNA of the CDR3: TGTGCCAGCAGCCCCAGGCAAGAGACCCAGTGCTTC.

The DNA for the CDR3 is TGTGCCAGCAGCTTACAAGTTTACTCTGGAAACACCATATATTTT. Translating it yields CASSLQVYSGNTIYF. The chain combines TRBV7-2 with TRBJ1-3; no clear D. Germline V CDR1 and CDR2: SGHTA, FQGNSA. The germline V and J ends were trimmed by 2 bases and 0 bases, with 8 bases remaining between them. This CDR3 spans 15 amino acids.

As for this clonotype: This may come from a read error, since a much larger clone is one base off. The J gene is TRBJ2-1, the V gene TRBV29-1; D unresolved. The germline V gene encodes CDR1 SQVTM and CDR2 ANQGSEA. V lost 4 bases and J 2 bases, leaving 9 bases between the germline ends. This CDR3 is 13 amino acids long. This chain's CDR3 is CSVGAPAYNEQFF. CDR3 DNA: TGCAGCGTTGGAGCTCCTGCCTACAATGAGCAGTTCTTC.

Concerning this clonotype itself: Relative to the germline gene, one junction end is altered; a read error may explain this. The chain combines TRBV6-1 with TRBJ2-3, with 9 bases that match TRBD2. The germline gives CDR1 MNHNS, CDR2 SASEGT. The CDR3 spans 14 residues. CDR3: CANSRGRGTDTQYF. CDR3 DNA: TGTGCCAACAGTCGCGGGAGGGGCACAGATACGCAGTATTTT.

This clonotype was picked up many times. The chain carries TRBV28 and TRBJ1-2, with 9 positions matching TRBD1. Germline V lookup: CDR1 MDHEN, CDR2 SYDVKM. V gave up 6 bases and J gave up 5 bases; unmatched junction bases: 10. The CDR3 is made up of 15 amino acids. DNA for the CDR3: TGTGCCAGCAGCGATACAGGGGGCAGTAGGTATGGCTACACCTTC. This translates into CASSDTGGSRYGYTF.

At least ten counts were recorded for this clonotype. The V and J genes are TRBV20-1 and TRBJ2-1; D not resolved. The V gene's germline CDR1 is DFQATT and CDR2 SNEGSKA (reference sequence). CDR3 size: 16 residues. V gave up 0 bases and J gave up 4 bases, with 16 bases separating them. The CDR3 region has the DNA TGCAGTGCTAGAGATGACCGGCAGGTGAGGTACAATGAGCAGTTCTTC. It specifies CSARDDRQVRYNEQFF.

This clonotype was recorded many times. The V call is TRBV28, the J call TRBJ2-1, with D hard to call. The CDR3 is 11 amino acids. Germline V lookup: CDR1 MDHEN, CDR2 SYDVKM. Trimming took off 5 bases at V and 7 bases at J, with 6 bases between the two ends. This CDR3 is CASSRPNEQFF. The CDR3 bases are TGTGCCAGCAGTAGACCGAATGAGCAGTTCTTC.

V gene TRBV6-4 combines with J gene TRBJ1-2, with 7 bases lining up with TRBD1. The V and J ends lost 2 bases and 5 bases, in that order; junction bases with no gene match: 8. The germline V gene has CDR1 MRHNA and CDR2 SNTAGT. This CDR3 contains 15 residues. The CDR3 sequence is CASSDLRDRNYGYTF. CDR3 bases: TGTGCCAGCAGTGACCTCCGGGACAGAAATTATGGCTACACCTTC.